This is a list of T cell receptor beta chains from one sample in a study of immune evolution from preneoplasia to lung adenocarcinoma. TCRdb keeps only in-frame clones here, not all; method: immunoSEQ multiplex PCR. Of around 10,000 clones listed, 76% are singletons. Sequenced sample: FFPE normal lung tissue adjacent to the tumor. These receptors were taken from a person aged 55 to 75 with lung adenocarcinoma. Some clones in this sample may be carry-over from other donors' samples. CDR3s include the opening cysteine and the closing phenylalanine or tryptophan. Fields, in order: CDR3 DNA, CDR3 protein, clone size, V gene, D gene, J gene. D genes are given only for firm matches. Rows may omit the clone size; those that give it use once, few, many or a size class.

cdr3_nt: TGTGCCAGTAGGAGACTAGCGGGAGTGCGAGAGCAGTTCTTC
cdr3_aa: CASRRLAGVREQFF
clone_size: once
v_call: TRBV19
d_call: TRBD2
j_call: TRBJ2-1

cdr3_nt: TGTGCCAGCAGTCTCGGGACTAGCGGAGAGCAGTTCTTC
cdr3_aa: CASSLGTSGEQFF
clone_size: -
v_call: TRBV28
d_call: TRBD2
j_call: TRBJ2-1

cdr3_nt: TGTGCCAGCAGCCAAAGAATAGGGACAGGGTTAGCCAAAAACATTCAGTACTTC
cdr3_aa: CASSQRIGTGLAKNIQYF
clone_size: -
v_call: TRBV14
d_call: TRBD1
j_call: TRBJ2-4

cdr3_nt: TGTGCCAGCAGTGCCCGCGGAGGCGACTATGGCTACACCTTC
cdr3_aa: CASSARGGDYGYTF
clone_size: -
v_call: TRBV6-4
d_call: -
j_call: TRBJ1-2

cdr3_nt: TGTGCCAGCAGCTTACCTTTCGGGACGGGCACCGGGGAGCTGTTTTTT
cdr3_aa: CASSLPFGTGTGELFF
clone_size: -
v_call: TRBV7-8
d_call: -
j_call: TRBJ2-2

cdr3_nt: TGTGCCAGCAGCTTATCACAACTAGCGGGACGGACCGGGGAGCTGTTTTTT
cdr3_aa: CASSLSQLAGRTGELFF
clone_size: -
v_call: TRBV7-2
d_call: TRBD2
j_call: TRBJ2-2

cdr3_nt: TGTGCCAGCAGTGACGACACTACTCATGGGGACATTCAGTACTTC
cdr3_aa: CASSDDTTHGDIQYF
clone_size: once
v_call: TRBV27
d_call: -
j_call: TRBJ2-4

cdr3_nt: TGTGCCAGCAGCGCCGGGACAGGGAGTTACGAGCAGTACTTC
cdr3_aa: CASSAGTGSYEQYF
clone_size: -
v_call: TRBV11-2
d_call: TRBD1
j_call: TRBJ2-7

cdr3_nt: TGTGCCAGCGCGCCCGGGGCCTACAATGAGCAGTTCTTC
cdr3_aa: CASAPGAYNEQFF
clone_size: -
v_call: TRBV11-3
d_call: -
j_call: TRBJ2-1

cdr3_nt: TGTGCCAGCATTCGGCTCGGCTCCTACGAGCAGTACTTC
cdr3_aa: CASIRLGSYEQYF
clone_size: -
v_call: TRBV6-5
d_call: -
j_call: TRBJ2-7

cdr3_nt: TGTGCCAGCAGTTACGTTGGGGTAACCTCCGGGCAGCAGTACTTC
cdr3_aa: CASSYVGVTSGQQYF
clone_size: -
v_call: TRBV6-6
d_call: -
j_call: TRBJ2-7

cdr3_nt: TGTGCCAGCAGCTCCGCTGGCGAGGAGCGGAGGACAGATACGCAGTATTTT
cdr3_aa: CASSSAGEERRTDTQYF
clone_size: -
v_call: TRBV7-8
d_call: -
j_call: TRBJ2-3

cdr3_nt: TGTGCCTGGAGTGTTAGGGACACTGAAGCTTTCTTT
cdr3_aa: CAWSVRDTEAFF
clone_size: -
v_call: TRBV30
d_call: -
j_call: TRBJ1-1

cdr3_nt: TGTGCCAGCAGCAAAGTGGTCGAGGCACCCACCGGGGAGCTGTTTTTT
cdr3_aa: CASSKVVEAPTGELFF
clone_size: -
v_call: TRBV21-1
d_call: -
j_call: TRBJ2-2

cdr3_nt: TGCAGCGCCAAGACTAGCGGGACCTACAATGAGCAGTTCTTC
cdr3_aa: CSAKTSGTYNEQFF
clone_size: -
v_call: TRBV29-1
d_call: TRBD2
j_call: TRBJ2-1

cdr3_nt: TGTGCCAGCAGCTCGTACCAGGGAGAGCAGTTCTTC
cdr3_aa: CASSSYQGEQFF
clone_size: few
v_call: TRBV7-2
d_call: -
j_call: TRBJ2-1

cdr3_nt: TGTGCCAGCAGCAACCTTAAGCGGGGACCCCTCCAAGAGACCCAGTACTTC
cdr3_aa: CASSNLKRGPLQETQYF
clone_size: -
v_call: TRBV7-8
d_call: TRBD2
j_call: TRBJ2-5

cdr3_nt: TGTGCCAGCAGCCGACTAGCGGGAGATCAAGAGACCCAGTACTTC
cdr3_aa: CASSRLAGDQETQYF
clone_size: -
v_call: TRBV4-2
d_call: TRBD2
j_call: TRBJ2-5

cdr3_nt: TGTGCCAGCAGGGAAGCGGGAGGGTCCTACGAGCAGTACTTC
cdr3_aa: CASREAGGSYEQYF
clone_size: -
v_call: TRBV28
d_call: TRBD2
j_call: TRBJ2-7

cdr3_nt: TGTGCCAGCAGCCCTGGACAGGGGCCGGGGAGTGAGCAGTTCTTC
cdr3_aa: CASSPGQGPGSEQFF
clone_size: few
v_call: TRBV13
d_call: TRBD1
j_call: TRBJ2-1

cdr3_nt: TGTGCCAGTAGTACTGGACTGGACAGGGGTAATGAAAAACTGTTTTTT
cdr3_aa: CASSTGLDRGNEKLFF
clone_size: once
v_call: TRBV19
d_call: TRBD1
j_call: TRBJ1-4

cdr3_nt: TGTGCTAGTGGTCGCCCCGGACAGGGAAAAGCTTTCTTT
cdr3_aa: CASGRPGQGKAFF
clone_size: -
v_call: TRBV12-5
d_call: TRBD1
j_call: TRBJ1-1

cdr3_nt: TGTGCCAGCAGCTTACAGGGTCGAATGGAGACCCAGTACTTC
cdr3_aa: CASSLQGRMETQYF
clone_size: -
v_call: TRBV13
d_call: -
j_call: TRBJ2-5

cdr3_nt: TGTGCCTGGAGTGTACGAGGGATTTGGGGTACTGAAGCTTTCTTT
cdr3_aa: CAWSVRGIWGTEAFF
clone_size: -
v_call: TRBV30
d_call: -
j_call: TRBJ1-1

cdr3_nt: TGCGCCAGCAGCTTGGGGGAGGGAGGGCCTATAAACGAGCAGTACTTC
cdr3_aa: CASSLGEGGPINEQYF
clone_size: -
v_call: TRBV5-1
d_call: TRBD2
j_call: TRBJ2-7

cdr3_nt: TGTGCCAGCAGCGTAGGGGCTAGCGGGAGCACAGATACGCAGTATTTT
cdr3_aa: CASSVGASGSTDTQYF
clone_size: once
v_call: TRBV9
d_call: TRBD2
j_call: TRBJ2-3

cdr3_nt: TGCGCCAGCAGCTTGCCAGCGGGAGGACCCTTTACCTACGAGCAGTACTTC
cdr3_aa: CASSLPAGGPFTYEQYF
clone_size: -
v_call: TRBV5-1
d_call: TRBD2
j_call: TRBJ2-7

cdr3_nt: TGTGCCAGCAGTTACCTTAGCAATCAGCCCCAGCATTTT
cdr3_aa: CASSYLSNQPQHF
clone_size: -
v_call: TRBV27
d_call: -
j_call: TRBJ1-5

cdr3_nt: TGTGCCAGCAGCCCTATTGGACTTCTGAACACCGGGGAGCTGTTTTTT
cdr3_aa: CASSPIGLLNTGELFF
clone_size: once
v_call: TRBV7-2
d_call: -
j_call: TRBJ2-2

cdr3_nt: TGTGCCAGCAGCTCGCCGGGACTAGCGGGAGGGTTGGGCGAGCAGTACTTC
cdr3_aa: CASSSPGLAGGLGEQYF
clone_size: -
v_call: TRBV11-2
d_call: TRBD2
j_call: TRBJ2-7

cdr3_nt: TGCGCCAGCAGCCCCCAGCACTCTGGAAACACCATATATTTT
cdr3_aa: CASSPQHSGNTIYF
clone_size: -
v_call: TRBV4-1
d_call: -
j_call: TRBJ1-3

cdr3_nt: TGTGCCATCCGGACGTCGATAAACACTGAAGCTTTCTTT
cdr3_aa: CAIRTSINTEAFF
clone_size: few
v_call: TRBV10-3
d_call: -
j_call: TRBJ1-1

cdr3_nt: TGTGCCAGCAGTTCGTTAAGAGGGAGCGAGCAGTTCTTC
cdr3_aa: CASSSLRGSEQFF
clone_size: once
v_call: TRBV5-6
d_call: -
j_call: TRBJ2-1

cdr3_nt: TGTGCCAGCAGCGCACAAGGGACAGCAGCAGATACGCAGTATTTT
cdr3_aa: CASSAQGTAADTQYF
clone_size: -
v_call: TRBV7-9
d_call: TRBD1
j_call: TRBJ2-3

cdr3_nt: TGTGCCAGCAGTTACAGGGGGAGTCTATTCTACAATGAGCAGTTCTTC
cdr3_aa: CASSYRGSLFYNEQFF
clone_size: -
v_call: TRBV6-5
d_call: -
j_call: TRBJ2-1

cdr3_nt: TGTGCCAGCAGTACTGGGCTGGGGAGAACGTCCTACAATGAGCAGTTCTTC
cdr3_aa: CASSTGLGRTSYNEQFF
clone_size: -
v_call: TRBV27
d_call: -
j_call: TRBJ2-1

cdr3_nt: TGCGCCAGCAGCCCCAGGGAGGGGTCGGGAAATCAGCCCCAGCATTTT
cdr3_aa: CASSPREGSGNQPQHF
clone_size: -
v_call: TRBV4-1
d_call: -
j_call: TRBJ1-5

cdr3_nt: TGTGCCAGCAGCAGGGGACAGGGGGTAATCTACAATGAGCAGTTCTTC
cdr3_aa: CASSRGQGVIYNEQFF
clone_size: -
v_call: TRBV21-1
d_call: -
j_call: TRBJ2-1

cdr3_nt: TGTGCCAGCAGCCCCCAGAGGGCCACAGATACGCAGTATTTT
cdr3_aa: CASSPQRATDTQYF
clone_size: few
v_call: TRBV11-2
d_call: -
j_call: TRBJ2-3

cdr3_nt: TGTGCCAGTAGTCCCCCCCCGCTCCATGAGCAGTTCTTC
cdr3_aa: CASSPPPLHEQFF
clone_size: -
v_call: TRBV19
d_call: -
j_call: TRBJ2-1

cdr3_nt: TGTGCCAGCTCACCACCGACAGGTCTTGGAGAGGCCCAGTACTTC
cdr3_aa: CASSPPTGLGEAQYF
clone_size: -
v_call: TRBV18
d_call: -
j_call: TRBJ2-5

cdr3_nt: TGCAGCGTTCTTGGGCAGAACAATCAGCCCCAGCATTTT
cdr3_aa: CSVLGQNNQPQHF
clone_size: -
v_call: TRBV29-1
d_call: -
j_call: TRBJ1-5

cdr3_nt: TGTGCCAGCAGTGGCCCCGGGACAGGGGCCGAGCAGTACTTC
cdr3_aa: CASSGPGTGAEQYF
clone_size: -
v_call: TRBV2
d_call: TRBD1
j_call: TRBJ2-7